This is a list of T cell receptor beta chains from one sample in a study of cytomegalovirus exposure and HLA in healthy donors. Sequenced by immunoSEQ multiplex PCR; TCRdb stores in-frame clones only, minus some. The data show roughly 200,000 clones, with about 81% seen just once and less than 1.5% held by the top ten. The sequenced sample consisted of PBMCs. The source is a woman between 25 and 40 years old in good health and CMV-seronegative. Both conserved end residues are part of each CDR3.

CDR3 protein	V gene	J gene
CASSLSPRAGEQYF	TRBV27	TRBJ2-7
CASSHLLLNTGELFF	TRBV14	TRBJ2-2
CASRQTGDNNSPLHF	TRBV2	TRBJ1-6
CSVEEGDSTDTQYF	TRBV29-1	TRBJ2-3
CAWIRDRGLNYGYTF	TRBV30	TRBJ1-2
CASSLVPGQANQPQHF	TRBV7-2	TRBJ1-5
CASSSGTENTEAFF	TRBV6-1	TRBJ1-1
CASRVVAGETYEQYF	TRBV5-1	TRBJ2-7
CASSSSGGSYNEQFF	TRBV27	TRBJ2-1
CASSEGTFNTEAFF	TRBV6-1	TRBJ1-1
CASLSSTSGETQYF	TRBV10-2	TRBJ2-5
CASSMQQGTNEQFF	TRBV19	TRBJ2-1
CASSQSDNLGAFF	TRBV18	TRBJ1-1
CASSPPSYYGYTF	TRBV28	TRBJ1-2
CASSLVTSGVNEQFF	TRBV7-9	TRBJ2-1
CASSIGPTPETQYF	TRBV19	TRBJ2-5
CSVALRGSQNIQYF	TRBV29-1	TRBJ2-4
CASTLGLAGLNTGELFF	TRBV7-9	TRBJ2-2
CASSLGGTAYGYTF	TRBV5-1	TRBJ1-2
CASSLRRAQETQYF	TRBV11-2	TRBJ2-5
CASSQDSRGVETQYF	TRBV4-1	TRBJ2-5
CASSELEGAGYEQYF	TRBV6-1	TRBJ2-7
CASSLAGTGKRNEQFF	TRBV5-4	TRBJ2-1
CASRGQGAGNEKLFF	TRBV25-1	TRBJ1-4
CASGGNMNTEAFF	TRBV6-1	TRBJ1-1
CASSVGLAGTYEQYF	TRBV9	TRBJ2-7
CASRPQGARGYTF	TRBV5-4	TRBJ1-2
CASSEFPPARVEAFF	TRBV6-1	TRBJ1-1
CASSLSVRYSRDRDEGDSPLHF	TRBV27	TRBJ1-6
CASRPVDSYGYTF	TRBV6-5	TRBJ1-2
CASSQVGGRGNYEQYF	TRBV4-2	TRBJ2-7
CASSPWGGGNTIYF	TRBV5-1	TRBJ1-3
CASSPEGTGGIYEQFF	TRBV13	TRBJ2-1
CASSPSGQETQYF	TRBV4-1	TRBJ2-5
CASSYGQAEAFF	TRBV6-5	TRBJ1-1
CASSQGPGSFYEQYF	TRBV14	TRBJ2-7
CASSPTGAGKGYTF	TRBV6-5	TRBJ1-2
CASGLVGTGRVHEQYF	TRBV12-5	TRBJ2-7
CASSPPTSGRVIEQYF	TRBV18	TRBJ2-7
CASSLGLDQTQYF	TRBV5-4	TRBJ2-5
CASSRGAHTEAFF	TRBV18	TRBJ1-1
CAMRQGPNQEKLFF	TRBV2	TRBJ1-4
CATRPGGLTEAFF	TRBV19	TRBJ1-1
CASSPRPLGQFF	TRBV7-9	TRBJ2-1
CSVEDQSGGVNEQYF	TRBV29-1	TRBJ2-7
CASSPRRGVNEQFF	TRBV6-1	TRBJ2-1
CASRATGGAETQYF	TRBV11-2	TRBJ2-5
CASTDGRGAGELFF	TRBV27	TRBJ2-2
CASSLLKGFVTAGTGNTGELFF	TRBV27	TRBJ2-2
CASSPLGQTANEKLFF	TRBV9	TRBJ1-4
CASSPSGRPYEQYF	TRBV5-4	TRBJ2-7
CASSFWATNEKLFF	TRBV28	TRBJ1-4
CASSQEALAGVLYTGELFF	TRBV4-2	TRBJ2-2
CASSDMASGDTDTQYF	TRBV6-4	TRBJ2-3
CASSQSYRASGGGLTDTQYF	TRBV4-1	TRBJ2-3
CASSPQGAGETQYF	TRBV19	TRBJ2-5
CASSSGQGAAGELFF	TRBV7-9	TRBJ2-2
CASRLGQYNQPQHF	TRBV27	TRBJ1-5
CASSPRDRQETQYF	TRBV7-9	TRBJ2-5